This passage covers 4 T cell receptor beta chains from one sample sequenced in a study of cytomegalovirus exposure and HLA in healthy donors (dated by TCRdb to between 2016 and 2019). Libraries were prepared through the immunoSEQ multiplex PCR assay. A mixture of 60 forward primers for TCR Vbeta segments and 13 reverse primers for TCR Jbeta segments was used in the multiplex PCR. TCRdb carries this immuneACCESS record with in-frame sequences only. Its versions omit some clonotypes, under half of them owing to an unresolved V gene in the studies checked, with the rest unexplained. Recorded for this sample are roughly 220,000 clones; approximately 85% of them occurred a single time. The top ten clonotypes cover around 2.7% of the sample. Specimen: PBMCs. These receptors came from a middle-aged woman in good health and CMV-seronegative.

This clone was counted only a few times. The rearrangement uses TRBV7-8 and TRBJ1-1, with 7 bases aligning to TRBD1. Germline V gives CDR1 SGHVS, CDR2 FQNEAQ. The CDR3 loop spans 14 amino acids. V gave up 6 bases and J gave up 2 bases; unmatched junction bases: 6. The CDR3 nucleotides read TGTGCCAGCAGGCAACAGGGGATAAACACTGAAGCTTTCTTT. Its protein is CASRQQGINTEAFF.

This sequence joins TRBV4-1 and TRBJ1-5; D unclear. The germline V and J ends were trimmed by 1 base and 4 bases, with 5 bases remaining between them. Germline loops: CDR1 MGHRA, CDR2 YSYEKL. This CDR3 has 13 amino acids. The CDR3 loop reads CASSQAGNQPQHF. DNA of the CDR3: TGCGCCAGCAGCCAAGCGGGGAATCAGCCCCAGCATTTT.

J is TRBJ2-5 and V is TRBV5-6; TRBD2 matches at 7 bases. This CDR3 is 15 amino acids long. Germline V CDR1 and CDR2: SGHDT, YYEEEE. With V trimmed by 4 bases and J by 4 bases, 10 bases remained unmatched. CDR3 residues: CASSAGVGGVETQYF. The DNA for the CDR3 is TGTGCCAGCAGCGCGGGAGTCGGGGGAGTAGAGACCCAGTACTTC.

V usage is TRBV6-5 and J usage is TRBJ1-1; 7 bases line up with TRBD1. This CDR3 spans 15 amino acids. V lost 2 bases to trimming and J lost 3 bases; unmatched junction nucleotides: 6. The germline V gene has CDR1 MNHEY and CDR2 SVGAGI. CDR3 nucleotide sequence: TGTGCCAGCAGTTACAGGGGGCGATGGGACACTGAAGCTTTCTTT. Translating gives CASSYRGRWDTEAFF.